Reported below is one TCR beta chain. The antigen is not known. Losses at the gene ends were 4 bases for V and 4 bases for J; bases not matched to a gene: 9. The V gene's germline CDR1 is SGHRS and CDR2 YFSETQ. This CDR3 comprises 16 residues. This entry belongs to a study of beta chain features in type 1 diabetes. Study overall: Regarding age, gender and cell yields, patients proved similar to healthy donors.

Study conclusions and caveats: Naive, central memory and Treg TCRB repertoires appeared more alike in patients than in healthy donors. Insertions at VDJ junctions were less frequent in type 1 diabetes patients. These patients also deleted more nucleotides at the same junctions.

The whole isolated RNA underwent reverse transcription, so sequencing captured expressed TCRB transcripts. Sequenced naive, central memory and regulatory T cell samples produced an average of about 3.57 million reads. Measured with immunoSEQ multiplex PCR; TCRdb has only the in-frame clones, and not every one. The sample holds hundreds of thousands of clones, around 12% seen once. The TCR sequence derives from a man aged 18 to 29 in good health. The source material was naive CD4+ T cells from blood. This chain uses TRBV5-1 with TRBJ2-5, with 11 bases identical to TRBD2. The CDR3 coding sequence is TGCGCCAGCAGCAGAACGGGACTAGCGGAAGCAGAGACCCAGTACTTC. Protein sequence: CASSRTGLAEAETQYF.